Listed below are T cell receptor beta chains from one sample, sequenced in a study of cytomegalovirus exposure and HLA in healthy donors. Profiled with immunoSEQ multiplex PCR; TCRdb holds only in-frame clones, not every one. In the table there are roughly 140,000 clones, around 60% of which are singletons. The specimen was PBMCs. Receptor source: a woman aged 55-69 years in good health and CMV-seropositive. CDR3s include the opening cysteine and the closing phenylalanine or tryptophan. The D gene is left open where the match is weak. The listing skips clone size in some rows; elsewhere it reads once, few, many or a size class.

clone size	D gene	J gene	V gene	CDR3 DNA	CDR3 protein
NA	TRBD2	TRBJ2-7	TRBV7-2	TGTGCCAGCAGCCGACTAGCGGGAGGGCAAAGCGAGCAGTACTTC	CASSRLAGGQSEQYF
NA	NA	TRBJ1-5	TRBV19	TGTGCCAGTAGTATAGATGGAGGGTTGTCCTTCAATCAGCCCCAGCATTTT	CASSIDGGLSFNQPQHF
NA	TRBD2	TRBJ2-7	TRBV19	TGTGCCAGTAGTATTAGCGGGAGCGGGGGCTACGAGCAGTACTTC	CASSISGSGGYEQYF
few	TRBD1	TRBJ1-1	TRBV28	TGTGCCAGCAGTTCCCCCGGGACAGTGAACACTGAAGCTTTCTTT	CASSSPGTVNTEAFF
NA	TRBD1	TRBJ2-2	TRBV19	TGTGCCACTAGACAGGGAAACACCGGGGAGCTGTTTTTT	CATRQGNTGELFF
NA	TRBD2	TRBJ2-5	TRBV7-3	TGTGCCAGCAGCTCAACTAGCGGGAGTGGAGAGACCCAGTACTTC	CASSSTSGSGETQYF
NA	NA	TRBJ2-7	TRBV2	TGTGCCAGCAGTGTAGTATTGGCGGGGGAGCAGTACTTC	CASSVVLAGEQYF
NA	NA	TRBJ2-7	TRBV10-3	TGTGCCATCAGTGAGACCGGGGTCGTCTACGAGCAGTACTTC	CAISETGVVYEQYF
NA	NA	TRBJ2-3	TRBV30	TGTGCCTGGAGTGTACTAGCAAGAGATACGCAGTATTTT	CAWSVLARDTQYF
NA	NA	TRBJ2-1	TRBV10-3	TGTGCCATCAGTGGACCGGGTGCCGGCGGTGAGCAGTTCTTC	CAISGPGAGGEQFF
NA	TRBD2	TRBJ2-2	TRBV12-5	TGTGCTAGTGGCTCCGGGACTAGCGGGAGCCAATTGAACACCGGGGAGCTGTTTTTT	CASGSGTSGSQLNTGELFF
few	NA	TRBJ2-7	TRBV15	TGTGCCACCAGCAGAGGGACAACGGGTGAAGAGCAGTACTTC	CATSRGTTGEEQYF
few	TRBD1	TRBJ2-6	TRBV7-2	TGTGCCAGCAGTTCTCGTGGGGCAGGGGGCGCCGGGGCCAACGTCCTGACTTTC	CASSSRGAGGAGANVLTF
once	TRBD1	TRBJ1-3	TRBV9	TGTGCCAGCAGCCCCCGACAGGGTGCTGGAAACACCATATATTTT	CASSPRQGAGNTIYF
once	TRBD1	TRBJ2-7	TRBV5-1	TGCGCCAGCAGCAGGGGACAGTGGTCCTACGAGCAGTACTTC	CASSRGQWSYEQYF
NA	NA	TRBJ2-7	TRBV5-6	TGTGCCAGCAGCGGGCCAGTCCGGGAGCAGTACTTC	CASSGPVREQYF